Reported below is one T cell receptor (beta chain). This entry comes from a study of glioma-infiltrating T cells after dendritic cell vaccination. Time point specified: after dendritic cell vaccination, including at tumor progression/relapse. PBMC were collected before vaccination, two weeks after the third vaccination, and at progression. Clones were read by immunoSEQ multiplex PCR, and TCRdb kept only the in-frame ones, dropping some. The sample contains about 100,000 clones, 80% of which appear only once. This CDR3 contains 13 residues. V was trimmed by 3 bases and J by 4 bases, leaving 10 bases between them. Germline V gene sequence: CDR1 SGDLS, CDR2 YYNGEE.

The source material was blood, sampled after dendritic cell vaccination. This TCR was recovered from a human donor with glioblastoma. The chain recombines TRBV9 with TRBJ1-2, with unresolved D. In DNA form, the CDR3 reads TGTGCCAGCAGCGCCCAGGTGGGCTATGGCTACACCTTC. Amino acids: CASSAQVGYGYTF.